The source of this TCR beta chain is a study of blood T cell repertoires in COVID-19. The germline V gene encodes CDR1 LGHNT and CDR2 FRNRAP. V shed 1 base, J shed 1 base, and the junction held 9 bases outside the gene matches. The length of the CDR3 is 18 residues. Sequencing was performed with immunoSEQ multiplex PCR; in TCRdb, only in-frame clones are kept and a portion is missing. The table records 150,000 to 200,000 clones, approximately 91% of them present only once. The TCR comes from a man in his sixties or seventies with active or convalescent COVID-19. Sequencing was done on a sample of peripheral blood. The gene calls are TRBV12-5 and TRBJ1-3; TRBD1 agrees at 8 bases. The CDR3 DNA follows: TGTGCTAGTGGTTTGGATAGGGGTCAGGGGGCTTCTGGAAACACCATATATTTT. Protein product: CASGLDRGQGASGNTIYF.